This is a list of T cell receptor beta chains from one sample in a study of blood T cell repertoires in COVID-19. Measured with immunoSEQ multiplex PCR; TCRdb has only the in-frame clones, and not every one. The sample lists about 160,000 clones; roughly 79% were seen once. Source material: peripheral blood. These receptors were taken from a woman aged 80 or over with acute or convalescent COVID-19. Both conserved end residues are part of each CDR3. D genes are given only for firm matches. Clone size is stated in some rows and not others, as once, few, many or a class when expanded.

TRBV10-3,TRBJ1-6,TRBD1,NA,TGTGCCACCGCGGGACAGAGAAGTGGGACCCTCCACTTT,CATAGQRSGTLHF
TRBV2,TRBJ1-2,NA,NA,TGTGCCAGCAGTGACTATTTCATGGGCTACACCTTC,CASSDYFMGYTF
TRBV7-2,TRBJ2-1,NA,few,TGTGCCAGCAGCTTACAAGGTAGCGCTGAGCAGTTCTTC,CASSLQGSAEQFF
TRBV30,TRBJ1-4,NA,NA,TGTGCCTGGAGTGGCTCCACAGGGATCGAAAAACTGTTTTTT,CAWSGSTGIEKLFF
TRBV4-1,TRBJ2-1,NA,NA,TGCGCCAGCAGCCAAGAAGGCACTACCTACAATGAGCAGTTCTTC,CASSQEGTTYNEQFF
TRBV6-5,TRBJ1-6,NA,NA,TGTGCCAGCAGCCGTGAGGGTAATAATTCACCCCTCCACTTT,CASSREGNNSPLHF
TRBV27,TRBJ2-3,TRBD2,NA,TGTGCCAGCAGTCCGGGACTAGCGGGAGGGCTTAGGGTCACAGATACGCAGTATTTT,CASSPGLAGGLRVTDTQYF
TRBV5-1,TRBJ1-4,NA,once,TGCGCCAGCAGCTTGAGCACAGCTCCTAATGAAAAACTGTTTTTT,CASSLSTAPNEKLFF
TRBV5-1,TRBJ2-2,TRBD1,NA,TGCGCCAGCAGCTTGGGGGGGACAGGCCTAACCGGGGAGCTGTTTTTT,CASSLGGTGLTGELFF
TRBV2,TRBJ2-5,NA,NA,TGTGCCAGCGCCCCCGGCACTAGTCAAGAGACCCAGTACTTC,CASAPGTSQETQYF
TRBV6-5,TRBJ1-2,NA,NA,TGTGCCAGCAGGGCCGGGATAGACTATGGCTACACCTTC,CASRAGIDYGYTF
TRBV29-1,TRBJ2-2,NA,NA,TGCAGCGCACAGGGAGGGGACACCGGGGAGCTGTTTTTT,CSAQGGDTGELFF
TRBV10-1,TRBJ1-2,TRBD1,NA,TGCGCCAGCTCTGCGACAGGGAACTATGGCTACACCTTC,CASSATGNYGYTF
TRBV9,TRBJ1-2,NA,once,TGTGCCAGCAGCGTAGTATCTAACTATGGCTACACCTTC,CASSVVSNYGYTF
TRBV9,TRBJ1-4,NA,NA,TGTGCCAGCAGCGTGGCGGGGCAGGTTAATGAAAAACTGTTTTTT,CASSVAGQVNEKLFF
TRBV5-1,TRBJ1-5,NA,NA,TGCGCCAGCAGCCTAGAAAGTGGCAATCAGCCCCAGCATTTT,CASSLESGNQPQHF
TRBV14,TRBJ2-1,NA,NA,TGTGCCAGCAGCCTTACCTACAATGAGCAGTTCTTC,CASSLTYNEQFF
TRBV6-1,TRBJ1-4,TRBD1,NA,TGTGCCAGCAGTGAAAGGGACAGGTTCGGTGAAAAACTGTTTTTT,CASSERDRFGEKLFF
TRBV28,TRBJ1-5,TRBD1,NA,TGTGCCAGCACCCCGCCCGGGACAGGGGGATGGCAGCCCCAGCATTTT,CASTPPGTGGWQPQHF
TRBV19,TRBJ2-1,NA,NA,TGTGCCAGCCGCCCGAGGACAGCAAGCTCCTACAATGAGCAGTTCTTC,CASRPRTASSYNEQFF
TRBV3-1/TRBV3-2,TRBJ2-7,TRBD2,NA,TGTGCCAGCAGCCAAGGAAAGACTAGCGGGAGGGGAGAGCAGTACTTC,CASSQGKTSGRGEQYF
TRBV5-1,TRBJ2-5,NA,NA,TGCGCCAGCAGCCTTCGAGGGTTGGAGACCCAGTACTTC,CASSLRGLETQYF
TRBV19,TRBJ1-3,NA,NA,TGTGCCAGTAGTATAGATCTTGGTCGGAGCTCTGGAAACACCATATATTTT,CASSIDLGRSSGNTIYF
TRBV6-5,TRBJ2-7,TRBD2,once,TGTGCCAGCAGAGACTTAGCGGGAGGTAGTTACGAGCAGTACTTC,CASRDLAGGSYEQYF
TRBV5-4,TRBJ2-6,NA,NA,TGTGCCAGCAGCTCTAAATCCTCTGGGGCCAACGTCCTGACTTTC,CASSSKSSGANVLTF
TRBV11-2,TRBJ2-2,NA,NA,TGTGCCAGCAGCTTAGCGGGTAGGAACACCGGGGAGCTGTTTTTT,CASSLAGRNTGELFF
TRBV5-1,TRBJ2-7,TRBD2,few,TGCGCCAGCAGCTTCGTAAGCGGGAGTAACGAGCAGTACTTC,CASSFVSGSNEQYF
TRBV12-2,TRBJ2-3,NA,NA,TGTGCAAGTCGCTTAGCTCCTTTTCCCTATCTAGCGGGCTCCCGCCCAGATACGCAGTATTTT,CASRLAPFPYLAGSRPDTQYF
TRBV5-5,TRBJ2-1,TRBD2,NA,TGTGCCAGCATCCCGACTAGCGGGAGGGTGAATGAGCAGTTCTTC,CASIPTSGRVNEQFF
TRBV5-1,TRBJ1-1,NA,NA,TGCGCCAGCAGAACTACAGGGAACACTGAAGCTTTCTTT,CASRTTGNTEAFF
TRBV18,TRBJ2-3,NA,NA,TGTGCCAGCTCAGAACTCTTCAGGGTAGGGACTAGCACAGATACGCAGTATTTT,CASSELFRVGTSTDTQYF